Listed below are T cell receptor beta chains from one sample, sequenced in a study of blood T cell repertoires in COVID-19. Assay: immunoSEQ multiplex PCR; the TCRdb copy retains only in-frame clones and omits some. In the table there are 200,000 to 300,000 clones, approximately 85% of which are singletons. The sample consisted of peripheral blood. Receptors originate from a human donor in a cohort sampled during active COVID-19. Both conserved end residues are part of each CDR3. Fields, in order: J gene, V gene, D gene, clone size, CDR3 protein, CDR3 DNA. The D gene is left open where the match is weak. Size is omitted from some rows. Given values are once, few, many or a class for expanded clones.

TRBJ1-1	TRBV12-5	TRBD1	NA	CASGPRTGGNTEAFF	TGTGCTAGTGGTCCACGGACAGGGGGGAACACTGAAGCTTTCTTT
TRBJ2-5	TRBV7-2	NA	NA	CASSSDQTRGGRIDQYF	TGTGCCAGCAGCTCGGACCAGACTAGAGGGGGCAGGATCGACCAGTACTTC
TRBJ2-7	TRBV5-1	TRBD2	few	CASTGTRSHEQYF	TGCGCCAGCACCGGGACTAGGTCCCACGAGCAGTACTTC
TRBJ1-4	TRBV19	NA	NA	CASSIVMGARETNEKLFF	TGTGCCAGTAGTATAGTAATGGGGGCCCGAGAAACTAATGAAAAACTGTTTTTT
TRBJ1-1	TRBV7-9	NA	NA	CASSLTPDSHTEAFF	TGTGCCAGCAGCTTAACGCCGGACAGCCACACTGAAGCTTTCTTT
TRBJ2-7	TRBV27	TRBD1	NA	CASLGTGKKVYEQYF	TGTGCCAGCCTCGGGACAGGGAAAAAAGTCTACGAGCAGTACTTC
TRBJ2-2	TRBV9	NA	NA	CASSPYTGELFF	TGTGCCAGCAGCCCCTACACCGGGGAGCTGTTTTTT
TRBJ2-3	TRBV11-3	TRBD2	NA	CASSLGDYYTDTQYF	TGTGCCAGCAGCTTAGGGGACTACTACACAGATACGCAGTATTTT
TRBJ1-1	TRBV28	NA	NA	CASTFRSAAFF	TGTGCCAGCACCTTCCGGAGTGCCGCTTTCTTT
TRBJ2-3	TRBV20-1	NA	NA	CSANEETSTDTQYF	TGCAGTGCTAATGAGGAGACTAGCACAGATACGCAGTATTTT
TRBJ2-7	TRBV9	NA	NA	CASSVGLGDEAFGTEQYF	TGTGCCAGCAGCGTAGGGTTAGGGGATGAGGCCTTCGGCACCGAGCAGTACTTC
TRBJ2-7	TRBV5-4	TRBD1	NA	CASSARLTGSISYEQYF	TGTGCCAGCAGCGCGCGATTGACAGGGTCTATTTCCTACGAGCAGTACTTC
TRBJ2-7	TRBV6-2/TRBV6-3	TRBD1	NA	CASSYDRVGPSYEQYF	TGTGCCAGCAGTTACGACAGGGTGGGGCCATCCTACGAGCAGTACTTC
TRBJ1-5	TRBV7-2	NA	once	CASSLETGSNQPQHF	TGTGCCAGCAGCTTAGAGACGGGTAGCAATCAGCCCCAGCATTTT
TRBJ1-6	TRBV30	NA	NA	CAWRGDHREISNSPLHF	TGTGCCTGGAGAGGTGACCATCGGGAAATCTCTAATTCACCCCTCCACTTT
TRBJ2-1	TRBV4-3	NA	NA	CASSQGGSVEQFF	TGCGCCAGCAGCCAAGGTGGTAGCGTTGAGCAGTTCTTC
TRBJ2-5	TRBV4-1	TRBD2	few	CASSPGTSGAETQYF	TGCGCCAGCAGCCCTGGGACTAGCGGGGCAGAGACCCAGTACTTC
TRBJ1-2	TRBV11-2	NA	NA	CASSPPPGYGYTF	TGTGCCAGCAGCCCACCCCCGGGCTATGGCTACACCTTC
TRBJ2-1	TRBV12-3/TRBV12-4	NA	NA	CASSLARSSEQFF	TGTGCCAGCAGTTTAGCGCGATCAAGCGAGCAGTTCTTC
TRBJ2-1	TRBV5-4	TRBD2	few	CASSQRLAGGRDEQFF	TGTGCCAGCAGCCAACGCCTAGCGGGAGGTAGAGATGAGCAGTTCTTC
TRBJ2-7	TRBV5-1	NA	NA	CASSLSSGEQYF	TGCGCCAGCAGCTTGAGTTCGGGGGAGCAGTACTTC
TRBJ2-7	TRBV5-4	NA	NA	CASTTAATDPYEQYF	TGTGCCAGCACCACCGCCGCGACAGACCCCTACGAGCAGTACTTC
TRBJ2-5	TRBV7-9	TRBD1	NA	CASSLPTRQGRGGETQYF	TGTGCCAGCAGCTTACCCACCCGACAGGGTCGAGGAGGAGAGACCCAGTACTTC
TRBJ2-5	TRBV19	TRBD2	NA	CASSIDRGTSGGFQETQYF	TGTGCCAGTAGTATAGATCGGGGGACTAGCGGGGGATTCCAAGAGACCCAGTACTTC
TRBJ1-2	TRBV19	TRBD1	NA	CASSIPGTESGYTF	TGTGCCAGTAGTATCCCCGGGACAGAGTCTGGCTACACCTTC
TRBJ2-7	TRBV4-1	TRBD2	NA	CASSPVGLAGGIEQYF	TGCGCCAGCAGCCCCGTCGGTCTAGCGGGAGGGATCGAGCAGTACTTC
TRBJ1-1	TRBV28	NA	NA	CASSFGLNTEAFF	TGTGCCAGCAGTTTCGGGTTGAACACTGAAGCTTTCTTT
TRBJ2-1	TRBV10-3	NA	NA	CAIWQGGTNEQFF	TGTGCCATCTGGCAGGGTGGTACCAATGAGCAGTTCTTC
TRBJ1-6	TRBV6-5	TRBD1	NA	CASRMDRDYSPLHF	TGTGCCAGCAGAATGGACAGGGATTATTCACCCCTCCACTTT
TRBJ2-3	TRBV5-6	TRBD2	NA	CASSLLAVWSQYF	TGTGCCAGCAGCTTGCTAGCGGTGTGGTCGCAGTATTTT
TRBJ1-1	TRBV11-3	TRBD1	NA	CASSLAYRGEAFF	TGTGCCAGCAGCTTAGCCTACAGGGGGGAAGCTTTCTTT
TRBJ1-3	TRBV6-6	NA	NA	CASSPAGNTIYF	TGTGCCAGCAGTCCCGCTGGAAACACCATATATTTT
TRBJ1-2	TRBV4-3	TRBD1	once	CASSPRQGSGYGYTF	TGCGCCAGCAGCCCTCGACAGGGTTCGGGCTATGGCTACACCTTC
TRBJ1-4	TRBV4-2	TRBD1	NA	CASSQGGTGDEKLFF	TGTGCCAGCAGCCAAGGGGGGACAGGGGATGAAAAACTGTTTTTT
TRBJ1-1	TRBV5-1	TRBD1	NA	CASSVGQGSNTEAFF	TGCGCCAGCAGCGTAGGACAGGGATCGAACACTGAAGCTTTCTTT
TRBJ1-5	TRBV27	TRBD1	NA	CASSLGTGVNQPQHF	TGTGCCAGCAGTTTAGGGACAGGGGTTAATCAGCCCCAGCATTTT
TRBJ2-1	TRBV5-1	TRBD1	few	CASSLRDRGLNEQFF	TGCGCCAGCAGCTTACGGGACAGGGGATTAAATGAGCAGTTCTTC
TRBJ1-2	TRBV12-3/TRBV12-4	NA	few	CASSYREGYGYTF	TGTGCCAGCAGTTACAGGGAGGGGTATGGCTACACCTTC
TRBJ1-6	TRBV29-1	NA	NA	CSVGDTHNSPLHF	TGCAGCGTTGGGGACACCCATAATTCACCCCTCCACTTT
TRBJ2-7	TRBV6-2/TRBV6-3	NA	NA	CASSGLQRHYEQYF	TGTGCCAGCAGTGGCCTACAGCGGCACTACGAGCAGTACTTC
TRBJ2-5	TRBV6-4	NA	once	CASNGHFREEETQYF	TGTGCCAGCAATGGACATTTTAGGGAAGAAGAGACCCAGTACTTC
TRBJ2-7	TRBV9	TRBD2	few	CASSPLSGGVYEQYF	TGTGCCAGCAGCCCACTTAGCGGGGGCGTCTACGAGCAGTACTTC
TRBJ2-7	TRBV25-1	NA	NA	CASSETAGVYEQYF	TGTGCCAGCAGTGAGACAGCGGGCGTCTACGAGCAGTACTTC
TRBJ1-1	TRBV19	TRBD1	NA	CASSIDPPGQAQAFF	TGTGCCAGTAGTATAGATCCCCCCGGACAGGCCCAAGCTTTCTTT
TRBJ2-5	TRBV6-5	NA	NA	CASSTRETQYF	TGTGCCAGCAGTACCAGGGAGACCCAGTACTTC
TRBJ2-7	TRBV6-1	TRBD2	NA	CASSDGLAGAREQYF	TGTGCCAGCAGTGACGGACTAGCGGGAGCTCGGGAGCAGTACTTC
TRBJ1-1	TRBV7-2	NA	NA	CASSLVRGSEAFF	TGTGCCAGCAGCTTAGTTCGGGGATCAGAAGCTTTCTTT
TRBJ1-3	TRBV30	NA	NA	CAWSVHFPGAGNTIYF	TGTGCCTGGAGTGTACATTTCCCGGGGGCTGGAAACACCATATATTTT